The 11 T cell receptor beta chains listed next were all sequenced from one sample in a study of T cell repertoires in cytomegalovirus infection. Via MiXCR, TCRdb re-called the reads, giving one row per CDR3 protein. The table shows approximately 110,000 distinct CDR3 sequences, with around 31% occurring only once. These receptors are not linked to any known antigen. The source material was CD8+ T cells from cultured PBMCs, sampled from culture after CMV antigen stimulation. These receptors were collected from a human donor in good health (CMV status not recorded). Some clones in this sample may be carry-over from other donors' samples.

The gene calls are TRBV7-6 and TRBJ2-1; unclear D gene. V was trimmed by 5 bases and J by 6 bases, leaving 8 bases between them. This CDR3 comprises 12 residues. Germline loops: CDR1 SGHVS, CDR2 FNYEAQ. CDR3 coding DNA: TGTGCCAGCAGCCTAGATACCAATGAGCAGTTCTTC. This translates into CASSLDTNEQFF.

The chain uses TRBV12-3 or TRBV12-4 and TRBJ2-5, with 9 nucleotides matching TRBD1. The CDR3 loop spans 16 amino acids. V was pared by 5 bases and J by 5 bases, with 12 bases of the junction left unmatched. The CDR3 sequence is CASSAGQGILGETQYF. The CDR3 DNA sequence: TGTGCCAGCAGTGCGGGACAGGGCATCCTCGGGGAGACCCAGTACTTC.

The chain employs TRBV7-8 and TRBJ1-1, with D unresolved. The V and J ends lost 1 base and 1 base respectively, with 10 bases between them. CDR3 length: 15 amino acids. Per the germline V gene, CDR1 is SGHVS and CDR2 is FQNEAQ. The CDR3 is CASSLVRIWNTEAFF. CDR3 nucleotides: TGTGCCAGCAGCTTAGTACGGATTTGGAACACTGAAGCTTTCTTT. The full variable domain, rest sourced from reference TRBV7-8 and TRBJ1-1, is GAGVSQSPRYKVAKRGQDVALRCDPISGHVSLFWYQQALGQGPEFLTYFQNEAQLDKSGLPSDRFFAERPEGSVSTLKIQRTQQEDSAVYLCASSLVRIWNTEAFFGQGTRLTVV.

This chain connects TRBV5-4 to TRBJ2-1, with no clear D. V gave up 0 bases and J gave up 6 bases, with 4 bases separating them. In germline, CDR1 is SGHNT, CDR2 YYREEE (reference sequence). The CDR3 length is 12 residues. CDR3 region: CASSLATNEQFF. The CDR3 nucleotides are TGTGCCAGCAGCTTGGCCACCAATGAGCAGTTCTTC.

This clonotype was observed a few times. This chain joins TRBV7-6 and TRBJ2-3; tentatively, D is TRBD1 or TRBD2 (5 bases each). The CDR3 spans 15 residues. Trimming stripped 5 bases from V and 0 bases from J, with 12 bases between. Looked up from germline, CDR1 is SGHVS and CDR2 is FNYEAQ. The CDR3 sequence is CASSPRDGSTDTQYF. The CDR3 nucleotides are TGTGCCAGCAGCCCCCGGGACGGAAGCACAGATACGCAGTATTTT.

The rearrangement uses TRBV7-8 and TRBJ2-3; 9 bases map to TRBD2. The length of the CDR3 is 16 residues. Germline V CDR1 and CDR2: SGHVS, FQNEAQ. The J segment lost 6 bases and the V segment lost 5 bases, leaving 12 bases of the junction unmatched. The CDR3, as DNA: TGTGCCAGCAGCCGGGGGACTAGCTATCTGTCCGATACGCAGTATTTT. It specifies CASSRGTSYLSDTQYF. The full variable domain, rest sourced from reference TRBV7-8 and TRBJ2-3, is GAGVSQSPRYKVAKRGQDVALRCDPISGHVSLFWYQQALGQGPEFLTYFQNEAQLDKSGLPSDRFFAERPEGSVSTLKIQRTQQEDSAVYLCASSRGTSYLSDTQYFGPGTRLTVL.

This clonotype has more than one count but fewer than ten. This chain joins TRBV27 and TRBJ1-1; no clear D. Germline V gene data show CDR1 as MNHEY and CDR2 as SMNVEV (reference sequence). The CDR3 length is 13 residues. With 4 bases removed from V and 2 bases from J, the gap between germline ends came to 8 bases. CDR3 DNA: TGTGCCAGCAGTTGGAGCCGCAACACTGAAGCTTTCTTT. It encodes CASSWSRNTEAFF.

The table lists this clonotype with many counts. This chain uses TRBV3-1 with TRBJ2-7, with 10 bases aligning to TRBD1. J lost 1 base, V lost 0 bases, and 6 bases had no gene match. The CDR3 has 17 residues. CDR1 and CDR2 (germline): LGHDT, YNNKEL (reference sequence). Here the CDR3 reads CASSQDRTGGGSYEQYF. The CDR3 nucleotides are TGTGCCAGCAGCCAAGATCGGACAGGGGGGGGATCCTACGAGCAGTACTTC.

This clonotype appeared many times. The rearrangement uses TRBV6-1 and TRBJ2-5, with TRBD2 matching over 11 bases. The CDR3 consists of 16 residues. Germline V gene lookup returns CDR1 MNHNS and CDR2 SASEGT. Losses at the gene ends were 2 bases for V and 4 bases for J; bases not matched to a gene: 6. CDR3 coding DNA: TGTGCCAGCAGTGAACTAGCGGGGGGTGTCGGAGAGACCCAGTACTTC. Encoded protein: CASSELAGGVGETQYF.

The rearrangement joins TRBV6-2 or TRBV6-3 to TRBJ2-1, with D perhaps being TRBD1 or TRBD2 (5 bases each). CDR1 and CDR2 (germline): MNHEY, SVGEGT. The CDR3 totals 13 residues. Trimming removed 2 bases from V and 8 bases from J, with 10 bases in between. CDR3 bases: TGTGCCAGCAGTTACGGGGGTTCCCATGAGCAGTTCTTC. Its translation is CASSYGGSHEQFF.

The chain uses TRBV13 and TRBJ2-5; D is ambiguous. Trimming took off 3 bases at V and 7 bases at J, with 15 bases between the two ends. The CDR3 length is 14 residues. Germline loops: CDR1 PRHDT, CDR2 FYEKMQ (reference sequence). The CDR3 loop is CASSLGLTRWTQYF. As DNA, the CDR3 is TGTGCCAGCAGCTTGGGTCTAACACGGTGGACCCAGTACTTC.